These T cell receptor beta chains were read from a single sample in a study of CD4 T cells in relation to SARS-CoV-2 and coronaviruses. The data were produced by immunoSEQ multiplex PCR, yet TCRdb's version contains in-frame clones alone and is incomplete. In the table there are about 25,000 clones, around 82% of which are singletons. For these TCRs, the target antigens are not known. The sequenced sample consisted of CD4+ T cells from PBMCs, cultured in vitro. The origin of the receptors is a human donor in good health. CDR3s include the opening cysteine and the closing phenylalanine or tryptophan. The D gene is left open where the match is weak. Expanded clones are given a class, and other clones once, few, many or no size at all.

>TRBV18|TRBJ1-5|few|-
TGTGCCAGCTCAAGGGACGGGAACAATCAGCCCCAGCATTTT
CASSRDGNNQPQHF
>TRBV6-5|TRBJ2-7|once|TRBD2
TGTGCCAGCCAAATGCCTAGCGGGAGTTACGAGCAGTACTTC
CASQMPSGSYEQYF
>TRBV2|TRBJ2-5|-|-
TGTGCCAGCGACGGGATGTACCAAGAGACCCAGTACTTC
CASDGMYQETQYF
>TRBV7-9|TRBJ1-1|-|TRBD1
TGTGCCAGCAGCGCGGACAGGGGATTCCTGAACACTGAAGCTTTCTTT
CASSADRGFLNTEAFF
>TRBV5-1|TRBJ2-3|few|-
TGCGCCAGCAGCTTGAATGGACGTTCAAGCACAGATACGCAGTATTTT
CASSLNGRSSTDTQYF
>TRBV27|TRBJ1-3|-|-
TGTGCCAGCAGCCCTTACCGGGGAACATCTGGAAACACCATATATTTT
CASSPYRGTSGNTIYF
>TRBV7-3|TRBJ1-1|-|TRBD1
TGTGCCAGCAGCGTCACAGGGGTTAGGACTGAAGCTTTCTTT
CASSVTGVRTEAFF
>TRBV5-1|TRBJ2-7|once|-
TGCGCCAGCAGCTTCGACGGTGCCTACGAGCAGTACTTC
CASSFDGAYEQYF
>TRBV6-2/TRBV6-3|TRBJ2-7|-|-
TGTGCCAGCAGTTTGGGTCCGACATGGGGCTACGAGCAGTACTTC
CASSLGPTWGYEQYF
>TRBV7-6|TRBJ2-3|-|TRBD2
TGTGCCAGCAGCCGATTAGCGGGAGGGCAAAGAAGTACAGATACGCAGTATTTT
CASSRLAGGQRSTDTQYF
>TRBV2|TRBJ1-1|-|-
TGTGCCAGCAGTGAAGTTGGTCAGTCTGCTTTCTTT
CASSEVGQSAFF
>TRBV12-3/TRBV12-4|TRBJ2-7|-|TRBD2
TGTGCCAGCACCTTGTCTAGCGGCTACGAGCAGTACTTC
CASTLSSGYEQYF